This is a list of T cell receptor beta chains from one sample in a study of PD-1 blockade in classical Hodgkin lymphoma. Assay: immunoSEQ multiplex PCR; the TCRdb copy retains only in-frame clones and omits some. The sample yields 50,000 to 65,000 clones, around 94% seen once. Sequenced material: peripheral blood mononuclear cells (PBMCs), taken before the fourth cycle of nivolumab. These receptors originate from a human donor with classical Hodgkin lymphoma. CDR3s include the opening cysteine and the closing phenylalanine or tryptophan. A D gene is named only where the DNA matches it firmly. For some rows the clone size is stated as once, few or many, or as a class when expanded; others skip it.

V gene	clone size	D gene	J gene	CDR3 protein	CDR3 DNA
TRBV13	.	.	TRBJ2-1	CASEVAGGDNEQFF	TGTGCCAGCGAGGTGGCAGGAGGGGACAATGAGCAGTTCTTC
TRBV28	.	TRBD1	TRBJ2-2	CASSLDTGVNGELFF	TGTGCCAGCAGTTTGGATACAGGGGTTAACGGGGAGCTGTTTTTT
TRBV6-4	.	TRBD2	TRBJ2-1	CASSDSSGGANEQFF	TGTGCCAGCAGTGACTCTAGCGGGGGGGCCAATGAGCAGTTCTTC
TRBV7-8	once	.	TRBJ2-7	CASSLEAGPEQYF	TGTGCCAGCAGCTTAGAAGCAGGGCCCGAGCAGTACTTC
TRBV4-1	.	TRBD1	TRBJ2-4	CASSQDVLAGQGRYIQYF	TGCGCCAGCAGCCAAGATGTTCTTGCGGGACAGGGGCGATACATTCAGTACTTC
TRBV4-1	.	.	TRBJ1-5	CASSQEVVDTGQPQHF	TGCGCCAGCAGCCAAGAAGTCGTGGACACCGGACAGCCCCAGCATTTT
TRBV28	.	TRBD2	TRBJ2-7	CASSLGLAGGNEQYF	TGTGCCAGCAGTTTAGGGCTAGCGGGAGGAAACGAGCAGTACTTC
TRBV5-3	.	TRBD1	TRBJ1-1	CARSRGQVGNTEAFF	TGTGCCAGAAGCCGGGGACAGGTCGGGAACACTGAAGCTTTCTTT
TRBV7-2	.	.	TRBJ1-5	CASSLERDSNQPQHF	TGTGCCAGCAGCTTAGAAAGGGATAGCAATCAGCCCCAGCATTTT
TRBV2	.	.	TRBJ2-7	CASEDSFYEQYF	TGTGCCAGCGAGGACAGCTTCTACGAGCAGTACTTC
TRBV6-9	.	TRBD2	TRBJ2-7	CAGLTGGSQHEQYF	TGTGCCGGACTGACGGGGGGAAGTCAACACGAGCAGTACTTC
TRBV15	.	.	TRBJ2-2	CATSRATGELFF	TGTGCCACCAGCAGAGCCACCGGGGAGCTGTTTTTT
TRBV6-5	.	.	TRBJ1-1	CASSYAGIRTEAFF	TGTGCCAGCAGTTATGCGGGGATTCGCACTGAAGCTTTCTTT
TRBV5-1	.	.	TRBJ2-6	CASSAGAISGANVLTF	TGCGCCAGCAGCGCCGGCGCGATATCTGGGGCCAACGTCCTGACTTTC